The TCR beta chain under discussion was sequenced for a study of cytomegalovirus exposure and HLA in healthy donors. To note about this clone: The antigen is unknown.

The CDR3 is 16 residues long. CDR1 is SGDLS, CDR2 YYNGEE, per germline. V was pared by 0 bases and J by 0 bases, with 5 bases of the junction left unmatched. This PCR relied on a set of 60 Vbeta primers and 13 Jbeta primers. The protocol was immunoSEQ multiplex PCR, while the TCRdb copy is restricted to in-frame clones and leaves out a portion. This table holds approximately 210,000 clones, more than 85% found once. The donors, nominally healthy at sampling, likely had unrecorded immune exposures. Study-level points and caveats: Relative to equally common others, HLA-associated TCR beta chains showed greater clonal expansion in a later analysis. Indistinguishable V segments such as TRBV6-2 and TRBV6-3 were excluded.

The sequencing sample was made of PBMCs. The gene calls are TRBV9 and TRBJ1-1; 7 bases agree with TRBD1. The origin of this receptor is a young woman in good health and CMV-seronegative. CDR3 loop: CASSVGQGLMNTEAFF. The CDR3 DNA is TGTGCCAGCAGCGTAGGACAGGGCCTCATGAACACTGAAGCTTTCTTT.